The clone carrying this TCR beta chain appeared many times. Antigen specificity is unknown. This sample was included in a study of early T cells in non-severe SARS-CoV-2 infection. Study-wide background: Chains stayed unpaired after sequencing of bulk RNA from unsorted whole blood.

Individual cDNA molecules were tagged with unique molecular identifiers. MiXCR, applied by TCRdb to the 5' RACE reads, yields one record per CDR3 protein. The sample has about 72,000 distinct CDR3 sequences; 10% are singletons. Study outcomes and limitations: The matching step, a VDJdb search, favored anti-spike CD8 responses and missed private and CD4 specificities.

The input for sequencing was whole blood, taken at baseline. The source of this sequence is an adult who was a healthcare worker with PCR-confirmed SARS-CoV-2 infection or an uninfected control (not recorded which).

In nucleotides, the CDR3 is TGCGCCAGCAGCCAAGATAGAAGAGACCGGCGCCCCTATGGCTACACCTTC. The encoded protein is CASSQDRRDRRPYGYTF. The V and J genes are TRBV4-3 and TRBJ1-2; D unclear. Trimming left V 0 bases short and J 4 bases short, with 18 bases between. The CDR3 runs 17 residues. Per germline, CDR1 LGHNA and CDR2 YSLEER.